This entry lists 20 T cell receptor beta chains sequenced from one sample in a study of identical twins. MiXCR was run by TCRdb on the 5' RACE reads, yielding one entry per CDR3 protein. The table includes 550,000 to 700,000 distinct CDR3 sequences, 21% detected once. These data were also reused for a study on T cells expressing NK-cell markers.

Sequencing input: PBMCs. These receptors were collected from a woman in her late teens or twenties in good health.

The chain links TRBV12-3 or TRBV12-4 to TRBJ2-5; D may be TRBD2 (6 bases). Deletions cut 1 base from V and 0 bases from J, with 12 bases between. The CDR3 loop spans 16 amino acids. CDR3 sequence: CASSLGLATYQETQYF. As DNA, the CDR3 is TGTGCCAGCAGTTTAGGCCTAGCGACGTACCAAGAGACCCAGTACTTC.

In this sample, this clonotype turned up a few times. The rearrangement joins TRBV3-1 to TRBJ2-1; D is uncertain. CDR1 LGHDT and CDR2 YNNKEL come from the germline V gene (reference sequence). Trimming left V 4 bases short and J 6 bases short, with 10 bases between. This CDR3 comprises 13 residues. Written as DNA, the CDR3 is TGTGCCAGCAGCCGCCTTGGGGTCAATGAGCAGTTCTTC. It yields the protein CASSRLGVNEQFF.

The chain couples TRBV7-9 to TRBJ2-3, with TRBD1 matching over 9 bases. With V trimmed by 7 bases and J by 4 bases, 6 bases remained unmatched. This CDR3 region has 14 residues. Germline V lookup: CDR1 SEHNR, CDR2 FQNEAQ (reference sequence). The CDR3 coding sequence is TGTGCCAGCAAAACGGGACAGGGCTCAGATACGCAGTATTTT. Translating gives CASKTGQGSDTQYF.

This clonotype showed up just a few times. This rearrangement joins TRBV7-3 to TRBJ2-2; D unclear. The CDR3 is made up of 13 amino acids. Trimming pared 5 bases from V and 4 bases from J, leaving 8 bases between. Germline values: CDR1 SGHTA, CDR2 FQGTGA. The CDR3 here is CASSETSTGELFF. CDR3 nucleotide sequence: TGTGCCAGCAGCGAGACCTCCACCGGGGAGCTGTTTTTT.

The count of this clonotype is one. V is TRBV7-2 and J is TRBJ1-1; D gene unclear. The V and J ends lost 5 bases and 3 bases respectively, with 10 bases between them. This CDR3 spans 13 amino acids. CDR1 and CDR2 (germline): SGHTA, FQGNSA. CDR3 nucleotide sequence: TGTGCCAGCAGCCATAAGCGGGACACTGAAGCTTTCTTT. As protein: CASSHKRDTEAFF.

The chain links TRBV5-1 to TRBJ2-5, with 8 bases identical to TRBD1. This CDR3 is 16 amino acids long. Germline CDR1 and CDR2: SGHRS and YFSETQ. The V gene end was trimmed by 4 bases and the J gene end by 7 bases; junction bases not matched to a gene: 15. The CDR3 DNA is TGCGCCAGCAGCGCGACGGGACAGGCCATCCCTGGGACCCAGTACTTC. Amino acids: CASSATGQAIPGTQYF.

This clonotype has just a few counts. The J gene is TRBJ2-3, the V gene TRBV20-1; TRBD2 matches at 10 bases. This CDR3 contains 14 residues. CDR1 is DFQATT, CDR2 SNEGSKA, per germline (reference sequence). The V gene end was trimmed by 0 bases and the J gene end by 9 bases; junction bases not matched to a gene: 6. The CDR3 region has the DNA TGCAGTGCTAGAGAGAGGGCTAGCGGGGGCACGCAGTATTTT. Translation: CSARERASGGTQYF.

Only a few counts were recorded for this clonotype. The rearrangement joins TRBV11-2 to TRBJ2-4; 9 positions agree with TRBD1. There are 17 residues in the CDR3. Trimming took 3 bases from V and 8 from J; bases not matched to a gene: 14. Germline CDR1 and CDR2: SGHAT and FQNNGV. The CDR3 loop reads CASSFRVEQGAGDIQYF. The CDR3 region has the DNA TGTGCCAGCAGCTTCCGGGTTGAACAGGGGGCGGGGGACATTCAGTACTTC.

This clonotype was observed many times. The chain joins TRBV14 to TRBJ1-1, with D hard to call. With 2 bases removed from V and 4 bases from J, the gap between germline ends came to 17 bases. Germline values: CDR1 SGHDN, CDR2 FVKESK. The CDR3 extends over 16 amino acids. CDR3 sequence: CASSQSIGHVGTEAFF. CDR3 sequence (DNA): TGTGCCAGCAGCCAATCGATAGGGCACGTGGGCACTGAAGCTTTCTTT.

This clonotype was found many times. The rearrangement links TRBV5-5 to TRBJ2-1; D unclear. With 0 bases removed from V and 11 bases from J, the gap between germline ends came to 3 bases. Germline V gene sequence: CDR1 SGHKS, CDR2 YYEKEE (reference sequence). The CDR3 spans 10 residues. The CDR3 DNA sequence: TGTGCCAGCAGCTTGGCTAAGCAGTTCTTC. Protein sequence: CASSLAKQFF.

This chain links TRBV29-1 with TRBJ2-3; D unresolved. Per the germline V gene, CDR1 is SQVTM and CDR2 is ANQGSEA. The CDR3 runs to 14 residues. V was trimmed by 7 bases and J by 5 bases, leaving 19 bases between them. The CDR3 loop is CSDRDVNTGDTQYF. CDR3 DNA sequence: TGCAGCGACCGTGACGTAAACACGGGAGATACGCAGTATTTT.

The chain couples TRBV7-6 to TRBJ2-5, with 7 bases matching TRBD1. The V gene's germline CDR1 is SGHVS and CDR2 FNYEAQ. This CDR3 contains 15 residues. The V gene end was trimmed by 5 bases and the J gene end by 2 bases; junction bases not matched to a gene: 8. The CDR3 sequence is CASSPWTGDQETQYF. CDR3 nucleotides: TGTGCCAGCAGCCCCTGGACAGGAGATCAAGAGACCCAGTACTTC.

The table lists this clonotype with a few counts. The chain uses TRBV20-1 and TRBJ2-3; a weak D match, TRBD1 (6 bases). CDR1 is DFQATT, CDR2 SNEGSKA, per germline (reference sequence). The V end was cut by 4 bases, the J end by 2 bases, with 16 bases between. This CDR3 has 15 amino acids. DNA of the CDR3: TGCAGTGCTATAAATAGACAGGAATCCACAGATACGCAGTATTTT. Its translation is CSAINRQESTDTQYF.

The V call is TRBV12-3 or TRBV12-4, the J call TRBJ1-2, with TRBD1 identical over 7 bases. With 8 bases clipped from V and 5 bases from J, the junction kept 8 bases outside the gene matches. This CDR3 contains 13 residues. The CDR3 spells CASSPDRWYGYTF. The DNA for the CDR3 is TGTGCCAGCTCACCGGACAGGTGGTATGGCTACACCTTC.

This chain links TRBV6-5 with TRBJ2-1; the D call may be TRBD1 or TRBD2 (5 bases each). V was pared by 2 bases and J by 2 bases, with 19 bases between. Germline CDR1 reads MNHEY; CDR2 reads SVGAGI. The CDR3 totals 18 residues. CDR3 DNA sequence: TGTGCCAGCAGTTACGGGGGAGACGGAACCTACACCTACAATGAGCAGTTCTTC. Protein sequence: CASSYGGDGTYTYNEQFF.

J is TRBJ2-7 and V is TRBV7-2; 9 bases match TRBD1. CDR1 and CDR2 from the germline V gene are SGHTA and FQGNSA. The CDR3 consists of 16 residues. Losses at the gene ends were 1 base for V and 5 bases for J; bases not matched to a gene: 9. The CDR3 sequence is CASSLGWGQGVHEQYF. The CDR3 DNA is TGTGCCAGCAGCTTAGGTTGGGGACAGGGTGTACACGAGCAGTACTTC. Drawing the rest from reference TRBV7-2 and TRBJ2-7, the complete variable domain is GAGVSQSPSNKVTEKGKDVELRCDPISGHTALYWYRQSLGQGLEFLIYFQGNSAPDKSGLPSDRFSAERTGGSVSTLTIQRTQQEDSAVYLCASSLGWGQGVHEQYFGPGTRLTVT.

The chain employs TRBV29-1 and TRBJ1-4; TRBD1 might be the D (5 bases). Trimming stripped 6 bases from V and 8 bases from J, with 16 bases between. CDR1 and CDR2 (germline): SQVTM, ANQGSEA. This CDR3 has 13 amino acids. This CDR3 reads CSVERSGDEKLFF. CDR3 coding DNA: TGCAGCGTGGAGCGTTCTGGGGACGAAAAACTGTTTTTT.

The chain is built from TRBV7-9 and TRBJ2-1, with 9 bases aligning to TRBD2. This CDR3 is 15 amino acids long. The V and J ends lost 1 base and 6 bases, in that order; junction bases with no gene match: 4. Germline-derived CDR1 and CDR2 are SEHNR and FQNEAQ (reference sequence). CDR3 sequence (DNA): TGTGCCAGCAGCTTAGTAGCGGGAGACCCCAATGAGCAGTTCTTC. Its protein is CASSLVAGDPNEQFF.

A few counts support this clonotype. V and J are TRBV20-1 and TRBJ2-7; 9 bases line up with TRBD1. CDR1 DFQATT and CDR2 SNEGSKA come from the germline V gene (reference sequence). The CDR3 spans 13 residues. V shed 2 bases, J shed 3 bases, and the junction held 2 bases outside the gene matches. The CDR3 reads CSARYRGRYEQYF. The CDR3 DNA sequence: TGCAGTGCTAGATACAGGGGGCGCTACGAGCAGTACTTC.

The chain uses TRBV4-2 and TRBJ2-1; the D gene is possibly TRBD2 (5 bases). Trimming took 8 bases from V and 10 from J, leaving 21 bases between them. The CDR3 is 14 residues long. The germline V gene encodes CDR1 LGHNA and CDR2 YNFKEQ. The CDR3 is CASGGLGTSREQFF. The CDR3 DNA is TGTGCCAGCGGTGGGTTAGGAACTAGTAGGGAGCAGTTCTTC.